This T cell receptor (beta chain) came from a study of tumor-infiltrating lymphocytes in primary liver carcinoma. The overall study: Spanning 30 to 69 years of age, the patients were men and women. Study findings and constraints: Tumors carried a top-250-clone fraction significantly exceeding that of blood (p = 0.039). Reduced overlap was seen in tumor-adjacent and tumor-blood pairs versus tumor region pairs.

The input was approximately 500 ng total RNA; TCR beta cDNA was made from it with a constant-region primer. ARM-PCR, slightly modified, supplied the TCR beta libraries through three nested multiplex PCR rounds. Running 9 to 11 cycles apiece, the first two PCR rounds relied on TRBV1-TRBV30 forward primers together with a C-beta reverse primer. Each CDR3 protein is one row after TCRdb ran MiXCR on the multiplex PCR reads. The sample lists approximately 190,000 distinct CDR3 sequences, approximately 80% occurring once. Co-extracting RNA and DNA was done with roughly 17-31 mg of unsorted bulk tissue as input. Surgical resection was used to treat these primary liver carcinoma patients. There are a few counts of this clonotype. Its antigen is still unknown. In this CDR3 the conserved last residue, phenylalanine or tryptophan, is missing, so a read error is likely. The CDR3 has 15 amino acids. V lost 6 bases and J lost 6; bases outside the gene matches: 6. Germline values: CDR1 MNHNS, CDR2 SASEGT.

The source is a man aged 35 to 55 with primary liver carcinoma and hepatitis B virus infection. Sequencing was carried out using tumor tissue from primary liver carcinoma. The genes are TRBV6-1 and TRBJ2-1; 12 bases are a match to TRBD2. This CDR3 reads CASRYRLAGANEQFL. CDR3 DNA sequence: TGTGCCAGCAGATACAGACTAGCGGGAGCCAATGAGCAGTTCCTC.